The text below deals with one T cell receptor beta chain. This clone turned up a few times. The antigen this receptor binds is unknown. No per-base quality is available; no much larger clone lies one base away. Measured from the cysteine to the phenylalanine, the CDR3 is 14 residues long. The only DNA kept is the CDR3, 42 bases in frame from the first base. A distance of 12 bases separates the germline ends of V and J, which lose 6 bases and 1 base respectively. Sequences MNHNY (CDR1) and SVGAGI (CDR2) are obtained from the germline V gene (reference sequence). The sample belongs to a study of T cells in tuberculosis listed by TCRdb under 2018. Notes on the research overall: The study combined CD1B tetramers and high-throughput TCR immunosequencing to characterize T cells specific for the mycobacterial lipid antigen glucose monomycolate (GMM). With approximately 11 people per group, a South African clinical cohort compared IGRA-negative adolescents, IGRA-positive adolescents with latent tuberculosis, and adults with active tuberculosis. Active tuberculosis patient PBMC were archived before or within 7 days of starting standard anti-tuberculosis treatment. The study at large found these results: The smaller NN-distances were partly driven by shorter CDR3-alpha lengths in active tuberculosis patients, and the difference for TCR-beta did not reach statistical significance. Which clinical samples got chosen depended on the availability of cryopreserved specimens, and the active tuberculosis cases were adults, whereas the controls were adolescents. Using GEM motif frequencies, a classifier achieved 70% accuracy, whereas a classifier built on the diverse GMM-specific repertoire got to 87% accuracy (AUROC around 0.88). Compared with IGRA-negative controls, TCR-alpha repertoires from active tuberculosis had smaller mean NN-distances to GMM-specific TCRs, which suggests clonal expansion of these TCRs.

The immunoSEQ multiplex PCR assay was used to generate TCR libraries, with TCR-beta and/or TCR-alpha/delta assays applied to each sample. The amplified TCR libraries were sequenced on the Illumina high-throughput platform. For the original study's pipeline: Clustering and dimensionality reduction were performed using pairwise TCRdist distances among GMM-specific receptors from ex vivo sorted or in vitro expanded T cells. Each clinical repertoire was assigned a mean NN-distance score, defined as the average TCRdist to the nearest 10% of tetramer-positive reference sequences. GEM TCR motif frequency was computed as the fraction of unique TCRs matching known GEM sequences by V/J usage and CDR3 length. Active tuberculosis was classified by linear discriminant analysis with leave-one-out cross-validation, implemented in scikit-learn. Not all clones reach the TCRdb copy of this immuneACCESS table, which keeps in-frame sequences only. Checked studies attribute under half of the gap to unresolved V genes and leave the rest unexplained. That table furnishes V, J and clone size, whereas the DNA furnished D and trimming. A total of about 33,000 clones appear in this sample, about 91% of them only once. 7% of the sample belongs to the ten largest clones.

The sample's time point label is to be understood as: new active TB diagnosis, blood taken before or within 7 days of starting treatment. Patients with active tuberculosis were defined as newly diagnosed, HIV-seronegative South African adults aged 18 years or older. Confirmation of active tuberculosis came from positive sputum smear microscopy and/or a positive M. tuberculosis culture. Immunosequencing was performed on unsorted cryopreserved PBMC, with some 100,000 T cells per clinical donor covered on average. Sequenced material: PBMCs, taken at tuberculosis diagnosis. The rearranged segments are TRBV6-6 and TRBJ1-2, with no confident D gene call. The TCR originated in an adult with tuberculosis. Some clones in this sample may be carry-over from other donors' samples. The CDR3 reads CASSEGANNYGYTF. The nucleotide sequence is given as TGTGCCAGCAGCGAGGGAGCCAATAACTATGGCTACACCTTC.